This TCR beta chain derives from a study of blood T cell repertoires in COVID-19. The CDR3 loop spans 17 amino acids. Trimming at V came to 2 bases and at J to 9 bases, leaving 10 bases not matched to a gene. Germline CDR1 SGHTA, CDR2 FQGNSA. Clones were sequenced by immunoSEQ multiplex PCR, and TCRdb holds only the in-frame ones, with some missing. The sample has about 140,000 clones, under 90% seen once; the top ten hold roughly 10%. The V and J genes are TRBV7-2 and TRBJ2-1; 13 nucleotides align to TRBD2. The receptor was derived from a woman of 80 years or more in a cohort sampled during active or convalescent COVID-19. The sequencing input was peripheral blood. The chain's CDR3 is CASSLWAGTSGVIEQFF. CDR3 bases: TGTGCCAGCAGCTTATGGGCCGGGACTAGCGGGGTTATTGAGCAGTTCTTC.